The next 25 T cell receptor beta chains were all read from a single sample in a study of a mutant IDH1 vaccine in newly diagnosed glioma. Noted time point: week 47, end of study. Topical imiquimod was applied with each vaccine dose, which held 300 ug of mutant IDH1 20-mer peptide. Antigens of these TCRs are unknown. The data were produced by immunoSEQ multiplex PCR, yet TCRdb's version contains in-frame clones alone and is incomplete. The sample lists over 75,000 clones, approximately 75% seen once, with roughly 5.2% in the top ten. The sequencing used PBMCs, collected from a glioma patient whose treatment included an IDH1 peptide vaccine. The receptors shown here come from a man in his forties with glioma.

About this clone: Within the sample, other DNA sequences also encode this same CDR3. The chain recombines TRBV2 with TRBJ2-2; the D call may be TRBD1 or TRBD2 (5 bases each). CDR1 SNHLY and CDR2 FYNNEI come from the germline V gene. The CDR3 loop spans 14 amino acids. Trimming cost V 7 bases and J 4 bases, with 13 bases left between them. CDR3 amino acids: CASKRQGTTGELFF. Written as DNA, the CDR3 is TGTGCCAGCAAGAGACAAGGGACCACCGGGGAGCTGTTTTTT.

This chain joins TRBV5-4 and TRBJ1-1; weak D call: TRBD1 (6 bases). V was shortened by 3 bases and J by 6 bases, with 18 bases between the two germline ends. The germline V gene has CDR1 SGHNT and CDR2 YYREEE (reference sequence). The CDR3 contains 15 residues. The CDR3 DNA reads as TGTGCCAGCAGCTCCTTCTCAGGGGAAGGTGCTGAAGCTTTCTTT. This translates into CASSSFSGEGAEAFF.

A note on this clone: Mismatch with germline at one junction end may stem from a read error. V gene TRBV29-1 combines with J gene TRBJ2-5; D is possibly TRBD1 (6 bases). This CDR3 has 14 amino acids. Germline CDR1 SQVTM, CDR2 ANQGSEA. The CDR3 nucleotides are TGCAGCGTCCAAAGGGACACTTCAAGAGAGGCCCAGTACTTC. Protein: CSVQRDTSREAQYF.

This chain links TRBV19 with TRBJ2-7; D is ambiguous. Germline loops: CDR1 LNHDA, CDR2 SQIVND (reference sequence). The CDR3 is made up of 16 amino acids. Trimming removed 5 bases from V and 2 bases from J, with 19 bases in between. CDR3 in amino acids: CASSLPRMVEPYEQYF. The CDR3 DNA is TGTGCCAGTAGTCTCCCCCGGATGGTGGAGCCCTACGAGCAGTACTTC. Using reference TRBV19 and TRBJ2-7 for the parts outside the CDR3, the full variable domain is DGGITQSPKYLFRKEGQNVTLSCEQNLNHDAMYWYRQDPGQGLRLIYYSQIVNDFQKGDIAEGYSVSREKKESFPLTVTSAQKNPTAFYLCASSLPRMVEPYEQYFGPGTRLTVT.

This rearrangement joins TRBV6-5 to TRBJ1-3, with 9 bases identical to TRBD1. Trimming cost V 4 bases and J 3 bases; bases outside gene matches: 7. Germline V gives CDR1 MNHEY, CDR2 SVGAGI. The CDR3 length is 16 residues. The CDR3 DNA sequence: TGTGCCAGCAGTTTCACCGGGACAGGGCTTGGAAACACCATATATTTT. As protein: CASSFTGTGLGNTIYF.

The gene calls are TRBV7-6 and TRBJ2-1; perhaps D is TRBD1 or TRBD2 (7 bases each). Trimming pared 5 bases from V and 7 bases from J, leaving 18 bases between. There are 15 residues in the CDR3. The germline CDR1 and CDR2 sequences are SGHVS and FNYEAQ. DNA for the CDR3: TGTGCCAGCAGCGGGGAGGGGGCAGTCCAAAATGAGCAGTTCTTC. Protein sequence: CASSGEGAVQNEQFF.

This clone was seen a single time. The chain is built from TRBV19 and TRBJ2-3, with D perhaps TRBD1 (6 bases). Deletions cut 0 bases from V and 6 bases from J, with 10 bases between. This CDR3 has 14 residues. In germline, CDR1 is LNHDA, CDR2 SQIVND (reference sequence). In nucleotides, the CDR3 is TGTGCCAGTAGTATAGAACAGGGAGCCGATACGCAGTATTTT. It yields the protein CASSIEQGADTQYF. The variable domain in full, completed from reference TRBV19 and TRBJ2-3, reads DGGITQSPKYLFRKEGQNVTLSCEQNLNHDAMYWYRQDPGQGLRLIYYSQIVNDFQKGDIAEGYSVSREKKESFPLTVTSAQKNPTAFYLCASSIEQGADTQYFGPGTRLTVL.

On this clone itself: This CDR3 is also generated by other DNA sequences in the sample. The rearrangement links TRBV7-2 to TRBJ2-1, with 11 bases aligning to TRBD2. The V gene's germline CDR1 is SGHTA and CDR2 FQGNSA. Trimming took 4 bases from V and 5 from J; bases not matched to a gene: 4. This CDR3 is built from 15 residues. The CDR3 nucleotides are TGTGCCAGCAGCTCACGACTAGCGGGACACAATGAGCAGTTCTTC. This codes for CASSSRLAGHNEQFF.

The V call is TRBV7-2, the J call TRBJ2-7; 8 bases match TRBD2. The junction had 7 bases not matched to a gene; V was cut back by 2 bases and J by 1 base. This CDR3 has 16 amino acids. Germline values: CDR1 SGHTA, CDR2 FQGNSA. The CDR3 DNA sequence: TGTGCCAGCAGCTTAAACCCGACTAGCGTATCCTACGAGCAGTACTTC. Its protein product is CASSLNPTSVSYEQYF.

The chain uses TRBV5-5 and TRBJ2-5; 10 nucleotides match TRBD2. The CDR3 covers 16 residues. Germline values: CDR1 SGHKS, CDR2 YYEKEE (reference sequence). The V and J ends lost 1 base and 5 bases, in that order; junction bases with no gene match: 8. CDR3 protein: CASSLSTSGVWETQYF. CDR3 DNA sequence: TGTGCCAGCAGCTTGTCTACTAGCGGGGTCTGGGAGACCCAGTACTTC.

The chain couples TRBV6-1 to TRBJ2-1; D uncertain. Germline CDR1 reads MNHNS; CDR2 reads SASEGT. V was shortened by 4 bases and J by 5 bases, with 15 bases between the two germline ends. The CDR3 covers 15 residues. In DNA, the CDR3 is TGTGCCAGCAGTGCCCACGTGACCCTACACAATGAGCAGTTCTTC. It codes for CASSAHVTLHNEQFF.

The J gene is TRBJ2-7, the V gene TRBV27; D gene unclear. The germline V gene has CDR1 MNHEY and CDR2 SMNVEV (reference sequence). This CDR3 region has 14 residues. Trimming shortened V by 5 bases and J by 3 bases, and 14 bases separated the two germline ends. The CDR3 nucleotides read TGTGCCAGCAGTCCCGGCCAGGATAACTACGAGCAGTACTTC. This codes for CASSPGQDNYEQYF.

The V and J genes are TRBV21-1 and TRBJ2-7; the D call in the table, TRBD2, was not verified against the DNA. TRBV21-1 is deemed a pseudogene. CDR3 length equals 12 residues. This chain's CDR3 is CASSSVNSGQYF. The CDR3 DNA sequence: TGTGCCAGCAGCTCTGTTAATAGTGGGCAGTACTTC.

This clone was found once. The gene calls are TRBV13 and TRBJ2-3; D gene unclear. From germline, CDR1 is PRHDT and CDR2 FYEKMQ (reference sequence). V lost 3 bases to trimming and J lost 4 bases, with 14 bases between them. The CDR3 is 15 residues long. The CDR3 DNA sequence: TGTGCCAGCAGCTTCCGCCAATCCTTCCCAGATACGCAGTATTTT. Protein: CASSFRQSFPDTQYF.

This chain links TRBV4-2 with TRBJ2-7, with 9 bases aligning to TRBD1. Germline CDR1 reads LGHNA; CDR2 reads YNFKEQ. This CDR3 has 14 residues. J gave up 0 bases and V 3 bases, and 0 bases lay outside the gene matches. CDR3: CASSQGQGSYEQYF. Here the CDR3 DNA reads TGTGCCAGCAGCCAGGGACAGGGCTCCTACGAGCAGTACTTC.

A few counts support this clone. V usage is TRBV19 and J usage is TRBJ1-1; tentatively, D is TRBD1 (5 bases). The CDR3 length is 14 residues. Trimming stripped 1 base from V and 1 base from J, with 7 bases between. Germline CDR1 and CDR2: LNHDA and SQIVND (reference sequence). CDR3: CASSIGGGNTEAFF. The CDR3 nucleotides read TGTGCCAGTAGTATAGGTGGGGGGAACACTGAAGCTTTCTTT.

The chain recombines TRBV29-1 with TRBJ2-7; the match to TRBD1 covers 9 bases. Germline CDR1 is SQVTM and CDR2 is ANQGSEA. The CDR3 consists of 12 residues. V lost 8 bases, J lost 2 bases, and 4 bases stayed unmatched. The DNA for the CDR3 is TGCAGCTTCAGACAGGGGGCCTACGAGCAGTACTTC. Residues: CSFRQGAYEQYF.

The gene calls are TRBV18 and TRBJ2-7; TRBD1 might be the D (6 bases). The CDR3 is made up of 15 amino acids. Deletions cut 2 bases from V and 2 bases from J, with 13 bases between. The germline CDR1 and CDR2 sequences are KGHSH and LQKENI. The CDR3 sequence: CASSPRGRSTYEQYF. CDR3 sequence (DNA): TGTGCCAGCTCACCAAGGGGGAGATCCACCTACGAGCAGTACTTC.

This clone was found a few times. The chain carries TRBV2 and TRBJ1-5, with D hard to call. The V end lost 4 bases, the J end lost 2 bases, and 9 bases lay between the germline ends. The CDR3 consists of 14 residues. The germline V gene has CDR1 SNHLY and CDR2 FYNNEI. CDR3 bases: TGTGCCAGCAGTGGAATGGGCGGCAATCAGCCCCAGCATTTT. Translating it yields CASSGMGGNQPQHF.

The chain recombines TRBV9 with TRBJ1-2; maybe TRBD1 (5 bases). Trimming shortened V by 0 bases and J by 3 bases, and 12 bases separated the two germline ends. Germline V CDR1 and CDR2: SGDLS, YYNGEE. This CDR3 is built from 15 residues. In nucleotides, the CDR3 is TGTGCCAGCAGCGTAGCACGGGGCAGGGACTATGGCTACACCTTC. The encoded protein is CASSVARGRDYGYTF.

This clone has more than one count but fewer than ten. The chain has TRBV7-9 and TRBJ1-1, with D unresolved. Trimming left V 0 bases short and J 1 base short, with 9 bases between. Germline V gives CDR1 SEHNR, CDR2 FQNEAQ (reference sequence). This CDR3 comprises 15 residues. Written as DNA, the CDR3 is TGTGCCAGCAGCTTAGCGCTTGGCGGGAACACTGAAGCTTTCTTT. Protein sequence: CASSLALGGNTEAFF.

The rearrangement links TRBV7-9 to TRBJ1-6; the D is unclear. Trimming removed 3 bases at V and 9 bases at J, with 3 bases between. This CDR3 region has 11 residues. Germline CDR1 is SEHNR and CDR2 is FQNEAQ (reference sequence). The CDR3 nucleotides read TGTGCCAGCAGCTTCCCTTCACCCCTCCACTTT. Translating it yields CASSFPSPLHF.

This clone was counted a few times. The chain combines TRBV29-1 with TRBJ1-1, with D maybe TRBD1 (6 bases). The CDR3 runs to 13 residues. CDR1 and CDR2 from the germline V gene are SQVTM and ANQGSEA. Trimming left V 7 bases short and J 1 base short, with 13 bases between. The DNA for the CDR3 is TGCAGCGGAGACAGGTCTTCGAACACTGAAGCTTTCTTT. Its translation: CSGDRSSNTEAFF.

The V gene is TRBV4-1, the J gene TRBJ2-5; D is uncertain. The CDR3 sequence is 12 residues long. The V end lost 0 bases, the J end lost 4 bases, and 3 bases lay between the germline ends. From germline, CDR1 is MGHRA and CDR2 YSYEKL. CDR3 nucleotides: TGCGCCAGCAGCCAAGAAGGAGAGACCCAGTACTTC. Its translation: CASSQEGETQYF.

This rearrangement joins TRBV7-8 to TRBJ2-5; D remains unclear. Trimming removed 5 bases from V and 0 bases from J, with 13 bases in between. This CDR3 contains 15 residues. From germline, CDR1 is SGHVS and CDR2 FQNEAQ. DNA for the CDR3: TGTGCCAGCAGCCAGACCGGAGAGTACCAAGAGACCCAGTACTTC. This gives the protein CASSQTGEYQETQYF.